The 29 T cell receptor beta chains listed next were all sequenced from one sample in a study of blood T cell repertoires in COVID-19. Data came from immunoSEQ multiplex PCR; TCRdb stores just in-frame clones and leaves some out. The sample includes 250,000 to 300,000 clones, around four fifths of them seen just once. The sample consisted of peripheral blood. The receptors here all came from a man aged 60 to 69 who had recovered from COVID-19.

The chain employs TRBV19 and TRBJ1-4; no reliable D call. The V end was cut by 6 bases, the J end by 3 bases, with 11 bases between. The CDR3 contains 14 residues. Germline lookup yields CDR1 LNHDA and CDR2 SQIVND (reference sequence). CDR3 loop: CASSKGVANEKLFF. As DNA, the CDR3 is TGTGCCAGTAGCAAGGGAGTTGCTAATGAAAAACTGTTTTTT. The full variable domain, with the rest looked up from reference TRBV19 and TRBJ1-4, is DGGITQSPKYLFRKEGQNVTLSCEQNLNHDAMYWYRQDPGQGLRLIYYSQIVNDFQKGDIAEGYSVSREKKESFPLTVTSAQKNPTAFYLCASSKGVANEKLFFGSGTQLSVL.

This clone was seen repeatedly, ten times or more. Compared with germline, one end of the junction differs, possibly owing to a read error. The chain is built from TRBV6-1 and TRBJ2-2; 10 nucleotides align to TRBD2. CDR3 length: 16 residues. Germline V gene sequence: CDR1 MNHNS, CDR2 SASEGT. This chain's CDR3 is CASREAGGPNTGELFF. As DNA, the CDR3 is TGTGCCAGCAGGGAAGCGGGAGGGCCGAACACCGGGGAGCTGTTTTTT.

The J gene is TRBJ2-5, the V gene TRBV5-1; perhaps TRBD2 as D (5 bases). Germline-derived CDR1 and CDR2 are SGHRS and YFSETQ. Trimming left V 0 bases short and J 4 bases short, with 22 bases between. The CDR3 contains 18 residues. The CDR3 nucleotides read TGCGCCAGCAGCTTGGCCTCCCCCTCTACTAGAGGTAGAGAGACCCAGTACTTC. Residues: CASSLASPSTRGRETQYF.

The chain uses TRBV7-3 and TRBJ2-3; D may be TRBD1 (6 bases). The CDR3 contains 16 residues. Per germline, CDR1 SGHTA and CDR2 FQGTGA. V was clipped by 5 bases and J by 0 bases, with 15 bases between them. CDR3 nucleotide sequence: TGTGCCAGCAGCAAAAAGGGACACTGGAGCACAGATACGCAGTATTTT. It is translated as CASSKKGHWSTDTQYF.

The chain combines TRBV4-1 with TRBJ2-7; 7 bases map to TRBD1. The CDR3 is 14 residues long. Per germline, CDR1 MGHRA and CDR2 YSYEKL. J gave up 2 bases and V 6 bases, and 7 bases lay outside the gene matches. DNA of the CDR3: TGCGCCAGCAGTCCGACAGGGACCGCCTACGAGCAGTACTTC. Its protein is CASSPTGTAYEQYF.

This rearrangement joins TRBV4-1 to TRBJ1-5; possible D gene TRBD1, 6 bases. CDR3 length equals 16 residues. V was cut by 1 base and J by 2 bases, with 12 bases left in between. CDR1 and CDR2 from the germline V gene are MGHRA and YSYEKL. CDR3 in amino acids: CASSQGGQRGNQPQHF. The CDR3 DNA follows: TGCGCCAGCAGCCAAGGCGGACAGAGAGGCAATCAGCCCCAGCATTTT.

This rearrangement joins TRBV27 to TRBJ1-1, with TRBD1 matching 8 bases. Germline CDR1 reads MNHEY; CDR2 reads SMNVEV (reference sequence). CDR3 length equals 13 residues. Trimming removed 2 bases from V and 5 bases from J; junction bases left unmatched: 1. The CDR3 protein is CASSLDRGTEAFF. In DNA, the CDR3 is TGTGCCAGCAGTTTAGACAGGGGAACTGAAGCTTTCTTT.

The chain is built from TRBV18 and TRBJ1-2; TRBD1 agrees at 7 bases. CDR3 length equals 13 residues. Germline V gene sequence: CDR1 KGHSH, CDR2 LQKENI. V was pared by 1 base and J by 8 bases, with 4 bases of the junction left unmatched. The CDR3 sequence is CASSPQDRDGYTF. Here the CDR3 DNA reads TGTGCCAGCTCACCACAAGACAGGGACGGCTACACCTTC. The full variable domain, with the rest looked up from reference TRBV18 and TRBJ1-2, is NAGVMQNPRHLVRRRGQEARLRCSPMKGHSHVYWYRQLPEEGLKFMVYLQKENIIDESGMPKERFSAEFPKEGPSILRIQQVVRGDSAAYFCASSPQDRDGYTFGSGTRLTVV.

J is TRBJ2-7 and V is TRBV30, with TRBD1 as a possible D gene (7 bases). V was pared by 2 bases and J by 2 bases, with 13 bases between. CDR1 is GTSNPN and CDR2 is SVGIG in the germline V gene (reference sequence). The CDR3 spans 14 residues. CDR3 coding DNA: TGTGCCTGGAGTAAGCAGGGGGGAACCTACGAGCAGTACTTC. This encodes CAWSKQGGTYEQYF.

This chain connects TRBV6-5 to TRBJ2-5, with 9 bases that match TRBD1. Germline V gene data show CDR1 as MNHEY and CDR2 as SVGAGI. Losses at the gene ends were 4 bases for V and 7 bases for J; bases not matched to a gene: 7. This CDR3 region has 14 residues. CDR3 sequence (DNA): TGTGCCAGCAGTTCCGGGACAGGGATCGGGACCCAGTACTTC. This gives the protein CASSSGTGIGTQYF.

The rearrangement joins TRBV4-1 to TRBJ2-5; 12 nucleotides align to TRBD1. V gave up 3 bases and J gave up 5 bases; unmatched junction bases: 7. The CDR3 has 16 residues. Per germline, CDR1 MGHRA and CDR2 YSYEKL. The CDR3 DNA is TGCGCCAGCAGCCAGGGAGGGACAGGGGGCCTGGAGACCCAGTACTTC. The encoded protein is CASSQGGTGGLETQYF.

The chain couples TRBV18 to TRBJ2-2; tentative D call: TRBD2 (5 bases). Trimming shortened V by 3 bases and J by 4 bases, and 12 bases separated the two germline ends. The CDR3 has 15 residues. Germline V lookup: CDR1 KGHSH, CDR2 LQKENI. The CDR3 loop reads CASSPSGESTGELFF. The CDR3 DNA reads TGTGCCAGCTCACCGTCCGGGGAGAGCACCGGGGAGCTGTTTTTT.

The V and J genes are TRBV7-3 and TRBJ2-2; 10 nucleotides match TRBD1. In germline, CDR1 is SGHTA, CDR2 FQGTGA. This CDR3 spans 16 amino acids. J was trimmed by 7 bases and V by 2 bases; bases with no gene match: 7. Written as DNA, the CDR3 is TGTGCCAGCAGCTTACCGGGACAGGGGCGGGGCGGGGAGCTGTTTTTT. This gives the protein CASSLPGQGRGGELFF.

This clone came up once. This rearrangement joins TRBV30 to TRBJ2-1; tentative D call: TRBD2 (6 bases). V lost 2 bases, J lost 9 bases, and 20 bases lay in between. CDR1 and CDR2 from the germline V gene are GTSNPN and SVGIG (reference sequence). CDR3 length: 15 amino acids. CDR3 loop: CAWSIGTRSVGEQFF. The CDR3 nucleotides read TGTGCCTGGAGTATCGGGACTCGGTCCGTCGGTGAGCAGTTCTTC.

The rearrangement links TRBV28 to TRBJ2-7; the match to TRBD1 covers 7 bases. The CDR3 length is 14 residues. Looked up from germline, CDR1 is MDHEN and CDR2 is SYDVKM. The J segment lost 2 bases and the V segment lost 5 bases, leaving 6 bases of the junction unmatched. CDR3 nucleotide sequence: TGTGCCAGCAGTGCCAGACAGGGACCCTACGAGCAGTACTTC. It specifies CASSARQGPYEQYF.

This sequence joins TRBV6-5 and TRBJ2-7; 7 bases agree with TRBD1. The V gene end was trimmed by 6 bases and the J gene end by 3 bases; junction bases not matched to a gene: 8. CDR3 length: 14 residues. CDR1 is MNHEY and CDR2 is SVGAGI in the germline V gene. CDR3 nucleotides: TGTGCCAGCAGCGAGACAGGGTTCCGCTACGAGCAGTACTTC. Protein sequence: CASSETGFRYEQYF.

The V gene is TRBV7-7, the J gene TRBJ2-2; 10 bases map to TRBD2. The CDR3 runs 17 residues. The germline gives CDR1 SSHAT, CDR2 FNYEAQ (reference sequence). The V segment lost 5 bases and the J segment 1 base; nucleotides outside the gene matches: 7. CDR3 sequence (DNA): TGTGCCAGCAGCAAATTTATAGCGGGAGGGAACACCGGGGAGCTGTTTTTT. Its translation is CASSKFIAGGNTGELFF.

The chain combines TRBV12-3 or TRBV12-4 with TRBJ1-5, with D maybe TRBD1 (6 bases). The CDR3 is made up of 13 amino acids. V was cut by 4 bases and J by 4 bases, with 8 bases left in between. CDR3 coding DNA: TGTGCCAGCAGTTCAAGGGGGAATCAGCCCCAGCATTTT. Translation: CASSSRGNQPQHF.

The J gene is TRBJ2-7, the V gene TRBV10-2; 7 bases are a match to TRBD1. V dropped 3 bases and J dropped 1; count of bases not matched to a gene: 12. Germline V lookup: CDR1 WSHSY, CDR2 SAAADI. The CDR3 is 17 amino acids. CDR3 bases: TGCGCCAGCAGTGACAGTGCCGGGACAGCGAAATCCTACGAGCAGTACTTC. Its translation: CASSDSAGTAKSYEQYF.

V is TRBV6-1 and J is TRBJ2-2; D remains ambiguous. Looked up from germline, CDR1 is MNHNS and CDR2 is SASEGT. The V and J ends lost 2 bases and 1 base respectively, with 8 bases between them. This CDR3 has 15 amino acids. The CDR3 loop is CASSERDKNTGELFF. In DNA form, the CDR3 reads TGTGCCAGCAGTGAACGTGACAAGAACACCGGGGAGCTGTTTTTT.

V gene TRBV25-1 combines with J gene TRBJ2-6; 9 positions match TRBD1. Germline assignment: CDR1 MGHDK and CDR2 SYGVNS. The CDR3 is made up of 16 amino acids. Losses at the gene ends were 10 bases for V and 1 base for J; bases not matched to a gene: 8. CDR3 coding DNA: TGTGCCACCGCCGGGACAGGGTTTTCTGGGGCCAACGTCCTGACTTTC. Its translation: CATAGTGFSGANVLTF.

This clone was detected only once. Here the CDR3 DNA reads TGTGCCAGTAGTAAAACAGGGGCAGATACGCAGTATTTT. This gives the protein CASSKTGADTQYF. The chain recombines TRBV19 with TRBJ2-3, with 7 bases matching TRBD1. Germline loops: CDR1 LNHDA, CDR2 SQIVND (reference sequence). The V gene end was trimmed by 4 bases and the J gene end by 4 bases; junction bases not matched to a gene: 2. The CDR3 runs 13 residues.

On this clone: Other nucleotide sequences in the sample specify the same CDR3. V usage is TRBV4-2 and J usage is TRBJ2-1; TRBD2 matches 7 bases. CDR3 length equals 15 residues. The V gene's germline CDR1 is LGHNA and CDR2 YNFKEQ. Trimming removed 1 base from V and 0 bases from J; junction bases left unmatched: 0. CDR3 in amino acids: CASSQGTSSYNEQFF. The CDR3 coding sequence is TGTGCCAGCAGCCAAGGGACTAGCTCCTACAATGAGCAGTTCTTC.

The V and J genes are TRBV18 and TRBJ1-2; 10 bases map to TRBD1. CDR3 length: 15 amino acids. With 6 bases clipped from V and 2 bases from J, the junction kept 6 bases outside the gene matches. CDR1 KGHSH and CDR2 LQKENI come from the germline V gene. CDR3 nucleotide sequence: TGTGCCAGCTCGTTAGACAGGGGGCGGAACTATGGCTACACCTTC. Protein: CASSLDRGRNYGYTF.

The chain couples TRBV27 to TRBJ1-4, with D maybe TRBD1 (6 bases). Trimming shortened V by 0 bases and J by 4 bases, and 9 bases separated the two germline ends. This CDR3 is built from 15 residues. Germline V gene sequence: CDR1 MNHEY, CDR2 SMNVEV (reference sequence). CDR3 protein: CASSLSRQVNEKLFF. CDR3 DNA sequence: TGTGCCAGCAGTTTATCAAGACAGGTTAATGAAAAACTGTTTTTT.

The chain is built from TRBV6-1 and TRBJ1-2, with 7 bases that match TRBD1. The CDR3 extends over 15 amino acids. Losses at the gene ends were 2 bases for V and 4 bases for J; bases not matched to a gene: 7. Germline V gene data show CDR1 as MNHNS and CDR2 as SASEGT. CDR3 nucleotide sequence: TGTGCCAGCAGTGAAAATCCAGGGGGAAGCTATGGCTACACCTTC. Translated, it gives CASSENPGGSYGYTF.

This chain links TRBV6-5 with TRBJ1-1; no reliable D call. Germline V gene data show CDR1 as MNHEY and CDR2 as SVGAGI. Trimming removed 7 bases from V and 5 bases from J, with 8 bases in between. CDR3 size: 11 residues. The DNA of the CDR3 is TGTGCCAGCAAGTCCAGGACTGAAGCTTTCTTT. This codes for CASKSRTEAFF.

This chain joins TRBV6-5 and TRBJ1-3; possible D gene TRBD1, 5 bases. Looked up from germline, CDR1 is MNHEY and CDR2 is SVGAGI. V was shortened by 2 bases and J by 0 bases, with 11 bases between the two germline ends. CDR3 size: 16 residues. The CDR3, as DNA: TGTGCCAGCAGTTACGGAGTGGGACTCTCTGGAAACACCATATATTTT. Its protein is CASSYGVGLSGNTIYF.

The gene calls are TRBV6-6 and TRBJ2-2, with 7 bases matching TRBD2. This CDR3 has 14 residues. Germline lookup yields CDR1 MNHNY and CDR2 SVGAGI (reference sequence). V trimming: 2 bases; J trimming: 8 bases; junction bases outside the gene matches: 5. The CDR3 spells CASSYTGLPGELFF. For the CDR3, the DNA is TGTGCCAGCAGTTACACGGGACTACCGGGGGAGCTGTTTTTT.